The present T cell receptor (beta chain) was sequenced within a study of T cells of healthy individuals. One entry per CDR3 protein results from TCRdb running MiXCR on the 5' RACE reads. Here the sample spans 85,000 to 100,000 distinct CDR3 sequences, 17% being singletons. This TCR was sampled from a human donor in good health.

The chain's CDR3 is CSASRLAARAKNIQYF. DNA of the CDR3: TGCAGTGCTAGCCGACTAGCGGCGAGAGCCAAAAACATTCAGTACTTC. V is TRBV20-1 and J is TRBJ2-4; 9 bases are shared with TRBD2. The trim removed 3 bases at V and 0 bases at J, leaving 6 bases unmatched. Germline CDR1 DFQATT, CDR2 SNEGSKA (reference sequence). The CDR3 runs 16 residues.